These 21 T cell receptor beta chains share one sample of origin, sequenced in a study of T-cell memory formation after mild COVID-19 (dated by TCRdb to about 2021). The method was 5' RACE. TCRdb shows the sequencer as Illumina NovaSeq 6000. Starting from the raw public reads, TCRdb applied fastp trimming at Q25, assembled clones with MiXCR and retained in-frame beta chains. When rows share a CDR3 protein, they turn into one entry using the most common DNA and genes. For this sample the table gives a few hundred thousand distinct CDR3 sequences, of which under 25% were detected only once. Under 25% of the sample goes to the ten largest clones. Material: PBMCs or a T cell subset sorted from them (not recorded which). The origin of the receptors is a man aged 18 to 35 who had mild COVID-19 (a few samples of this study predate the infection). The sample titles of this study are shuffled in the database, so cell type and time point are left out; the donor was told from shared clones.

This clonotype came up a few times. The CDR3 region is CASSYSIGSQGDYGYTF. CDR3 bases: TGTGCCAGCAGTTACTCGATAGGTTCCCAGGGGGACTATGGCTACACCTTC. The chain links TRBV6-5 to TRBJ1-2; TRBD1 matches at 7 bases. The CDR3 extends over 17 amino acids. The trim removed 0 bases at V and 3 bases at J, leaving 10 bases unmatched. The germline gives CDR1 MNHEY, CDR2 SVGAGI.

A few counts support this clonotype. The gene calls are TRBV7-2 and TRBJ2-7, with D possibly called TRBD1 or TRBD2 (5 bases each). Between the trimmed V and J ends, which lost 5 bases and 0 bases, there was a span of 11 bases. This CDR3 spans 14 amino acids. Germline V gene data show CDR1 as SGHTA and CDR2 as FQGNSA. CDR3 sequence: CASSPGLGSYEQYF. CDR3 in DNA: TGTGCCAGCAGCCCGGGGCTGGGCTCCTACGAGCAGTACTTC. Supplemented by reference TRBV7-2 and TRBJ2-7, the full variable domain reads GAGVSQSPSNKVTEKGKDVELRCDPISGHTALYWYRQSLGQGLEFLIYFQGNSAPDKSGLPSDRFSAERTGGSVSTLTIQRTQQEDSAVYLCASSPGLGSYEQYFGPGTRLTVT.

The chain recombines TRBV6-1 with TRBJ2-3; TRBD1 aligns across 10 bases. The junction had 9 bases not matched to a gene; V was cut back by 8 bases and J by 4 bases. CDR1 and CDR2 (germline): MNHNS, SASEGT. The CDR3 has 15 residues. Written as DNA, the CDR3 is TGTGCCAGCGGGCAAGGACAGGGGGGCGCAGATACGCAGTATTTT. This encodes CASGQGQGGADTQYF.

The genes are TRBV12-3 or TRBV12-4 and TRBJ1-4; D remains unclear. The CDR3 runs to 12 residues. V was pared by 6 bases and J by 8 bases, with 10 bases between. Written as DNA, the CDR3 is TGTGCCAGCAGCAGGTCCGCGGAAAAACTGTTTTTT. Residues: CASSRSAEKLFF.

The CDR3 DNA sequence: TGTGCCAGCAGCAGACAGGACTTAGCGGGGAAAGAGACCCAGTACTTC. As protein: CASSRQDLAGKETQYF. This chain connects TRBV7-6 to TRBJ2-5, with TRBD2 matching over 8 bases. The V and J ends lost 5 bases and 3 bases, in that order; junction bases with no gene match: 11. The CDR3 loop spans 16 amino acids. Germline V CDR1 and CDR2: SGHVS, FNYEAQ.

The chain recombines TRBV7-9 with TRBJ2-1; no clear D gene. V lost 3 bases and J lost 1, with 7 bases in between. CDR1 SEHNR and CDR2 FQNEAQ come from the germline V gene (reference sequence). The CDR3 extends over 14 amino acids. In DNA, the CDR3 is TGTGCCAGCAGCTTTAGCACTTCCTACAATGAGCAGTTCTTC. Protein product: CASSFSTSYNEQFF.

In its sample, this clonotype was seen a few times. CDR3 region: CASSHQLAISTDTQYF. The CDR3 DNA is TGTGCCAGCAGTCATCAACTAGCGATAAGCACAGATACGCAGTATTTT. This rearrangement joins TRBV12-3 or TRBV12-4 to TRBJ2-3; the match to TRBD2 covers 7 bases. Losses at the gene ends were 5 bases for V and 0 bases for J; bases not matched to a gene: 8. This CDR3 is built from 16 residues.

V and J are TRBV4-2 and TRBJ1-3; no clear D gene. The CDR3 loop spans 14 amino acids. In germline, CDR1 is LGHNA, CDR2 YNFKEQ. The V gene lost 3 bases and the J gene lost 0 bases, with 6 bases spanning the gap. CDR3 nucleotide sequence: TGTGCCAGCAGCCAGTGGCTCTCTGGAAACACCATATATTTT. The encoded protein is CASSQWLSGNTIYF.

This sequence joins TRBV5-6 and TRBJ2-1; tentatively, D is TRBD1 or TRBD2 (5 bases each). V shed 1 base and J shed 2 bases, with 10 bases lying between them. Germline values: CDR1 SGHDT, CDR2 YYEEEE. The CDR3 loop spans 15 amino acids. CDR3 region: CASSLLSGPYNEQFF. The CDR3 bases are TGTGCCAGCAGCTTGCTGTCGGGGCCCTACAATGAGCAGTTCTTC.

This clonotype has a handful of counts. The chain couples TRBV12-3 or TRBV12-4 to TRBJ2-4, with 10 bases lining up with TRBD1. J lost 0 bases, V lost 5 bases, and 10 bases had no gene match. This CDR3 spans 18 amino acids. CDR3 nucleotide sequence: TGTGCCAGCAGTCCTCCCCGTCGGACAGGGGGAGCCAAAAACATTCAGTACTTC. Translation: CASSPPRRTGGAKNIQYF.

This rearrangement joins TRBV7-3 to TRBJ2-7, with 12 bases identical to TRBD2. The CDR3 extends over 18 amino acids. Looked up from germline, CDR1 is SGHTA and CDR2 is FQGTGA. Trimming removed 5 bases from V and 2 bases from J; junction bases left unmatched: 13. The CDR3 DNA is TGTGCCAGCAGCAAACAGAGGGGATGGACTAGCGGGACCTACGAGCAGTACGTC. Protein sequence: CASSKQRGWTSGTYEQYV.

This clonotype appeared many times. This chain uses TRBV7-2 with TRBJ1-4; 9 bases align to TRBD1. This CDR3 is 15 amino acids long. Germline CDR1 and CDR2: SGHTA and FQGNSA. After removal of 5 bases from V and 8 bases from J, the junction contained 9 bases not matched to a gene. CDR3: CASSARQGEEEKLFF. In DNA form, the CDR3 reads TGTGCCAGCAGCGCCCGACAGGGGGAGGAGGAAAAACTGTTTTTT.

This clonotype was found many times. V usage is TRBV5-1 and J usage is TRBJ2-3, with a tentative D call TRBD1 (5 bases). Germline CDR1 and CDR2: SGHRS and YFSETQ. The CDR3 totals 16 residues. With 4 bases removed from V and 2 bases from J, the gap between germline ends came to 17 bases. The CDR3 DNA reads TGCGCCAGCAGCCCCGGCGATGGGGCCCTCACAGATACGCAGTATTTT. Translated, it gives CASSPGDGALTDTQYF.

Many counts were recorded for this clonotype. CDR3 coding DNA: TGTGCCAGCAGCACCCATACGGGGACCACAGATACGCAGTATTTT. This sequence encodes CASSTHTGTTDTQYF. V usage is TRBV12-3 or TRBV12-4 and J usage is TRBJ2-3; D is possibly TRBD1 or TRBD2 (5 bases each). The V gene lost 6 bases and the J gene lost 2 bases, with 15 bases spanning the gap. The CDR3 totals 15 residues.

This chain links TRBV20-1 with TRBJ1-1; D may be TRBD1 (5 bases). Germline V CDR1 and CDR2: DFQATT, SNEGSKA (reference sequence). This CDR3 is built from 11 residues. Trimming took 3 bases from V and 7 from J, leaving 9 bases between them. The CDR3 region is CSASRQGEAFF. The CDR3 bases are TGCAGTGCTAGTAGGCAGGGTGAAGCTTTCTTT.

This clonotype was observed at least ten times. The V and J genes are TRBV7-9 and TRBJ1-2, with D tentatively TRBD1 (6 bases). CDR1 SEHNR and CDR2 FQNEAQ come from the germline V gene (reference sequence). There are 11 residues in the CDR3. The V end was cut by 4 bases, the J end by 8 bases, with 8 bases between. The CDR3 sequence is CASSSQGGYTF. CDR3 in DNA: TGTGCCAGCAGCTCACAGGGCGGCTACACCTTC.

The rearrangement joins TRBV4-3 to TRBJ2-2; no firm D call. Trimming left V 0 bases short and J 9 bases short, with 8 bases between. The CDR3 totals 13 residues. Per germline, CDR1 LGHNA and CDR2 YSLEER. In DNA form, the CDR3 reads TGCGCCAGCAGCCAAGAGGGGAAGCGGGAGCTGTTTTTT. This sequence encodes CASSQEGKRELFF.

This chain joins TRBV6-2 or TRBV6-3 and TRBJ1-6; the D gene is possibly TRBD1 (6 bases). Trimming stripped 5 bases from V and 9 bases from J, with 23 bases between. This CDR3 has 17 residues. Germline CDR1 reads MNHEY; CDR2 reads SVGEGT. Here the CDR3 DNA reads TGTGCCAGCAGTCCCCACCGGGACACCTACCGGGGTTCACCCCTCCACTTT. The encoded protein is CASSPHRDTYRGSPLHF.

V and J are TRBV12-3 or TRBV12-4 and TRBJ2-1, with 9 bases matching TRBD2. Germline trimming cut 2 bases from V and 4 bases from J; bases unmatched to any gene: 3. The CDR3 consists of 15 residues. This chain's CDR3 is CASSLPTSGYNEQFF. The CDR3 DNA reads as TGTGCCAGCAGTTTACCGACTAGCGGATACAATGAGCAGTTCTTC.

The rearrangement joins TRBV20-1 to TRBJ2-3, with D perhaps matching TRBD1 or TRBD2 (5 bases each). The CDR3 runs 15 residues. V was trimmed by 3 bases and J by 4 bases, leaving 17 bases between them. Looked up from germline, CDR1 is DFQATT and CDR2 is SNEGSKA (reference sequence). The CDR3 region has the DNA TGCAGTGCTAGGGACCGGGGCCCCCCCCCAGATACGCAGTATTTT. This encodes CSARDRGPPPDTQYF.

The chain carries TRBV7-2 and TRBJ1-6, with D perhaps matching TRBD1 (6 bases). The CDR3 has 16 residues. The V end was cut by 5 bases, the J end by 9 bases, with 20 bases between. In germline, CDR1 is SGHTA, CDR2 FQGNSA. The CDR3 protein is CASSVLWTARSSPLHF. The CDR3 DNA reads TGTGCCAGCAGCGTACTCTGGACAGCCCGGAGTTCACCCCTCCACTTT.